The rows below give T cell receptor beta chains drawn from one sample of a study of graft-versus-host responses after intestinal transplantation. These TCRs are of unknown antigen specificity. Sequencing used immunoSEQ multiplex PCR; TCRdb keeps in-frame clones, though not all of them. Among about 94,000 clones listed, roughly nine tenths were seen once. The starting material was unstimulated CD8+ T cells sorted from spleen or lymph node cells, obtained before intestinal transplant. The receptor set was obtained from a human donor who received an intestinal transplant. The CDR3 runs from the conserved cysteine through the conserved F or W. The order of the fields is CDR3 length, J gene, D gene, V gene, clone size, CDR3 DNA, CDR3 protein. A D gene is named only where the DNA matches it firmly. Only part of the rows carry a size: once, few, many, or a class if the clone is expanded.

>16|TRBJ1-3|.|TRBV7-6|.
TGTGCCAGCAGCTTAGAGCCCAGCAGGGAAGGTGCCACCATATATTTT
CASSLEPSREGATIYF
>12|TRBJ1-4|.|TRBV29-1|few
TGCAGCGTTGTGGGGGCCGGGGAAAAACTGTTTTTT
CSVVGAGEKLFF
>13|TRBJ1-1|.|TRBV6-5|once
TGTGCCAGCAGTTACTCGGCAGGGACTGAAGCTTTCTTT
CASSYSAGTEAFF
>16|TRBJ2-7|.|TRBV5-1|.
TGCGCCAGCAGCTTGGGTCTAGCAGGGGCCTCCTACGAGCAGTACTTC
CASSLGLAGASYEQYF
>16|TRBJ2-3|TRBD2|TRBV4-1|.
TGCGCCAGTACGCTAAGCCTAGCGGGAGTTGGCGATACGCAGTATTTT
CASTLSLAGVGDTQYF
>11|TRBJ2-7|.|TRBV7-9|.
TGTGCCAGCAGCGACAACTACGAGCAGTACTTC
CASSDNYEQYF
>16|TRBJ2-7|TRBD2|TRBV7-6|.
TGTGCCAGCAGCTCCCCTCCGGGGGGGGTCTCCTACGAGCAGTACTTC
CASSSPPGGVSYEQYF
>15|TRBJ2-7|TRBD2|TRBV6-6|.
TGTGCCAGCAGCCCCAGCGGGGCGGACCTCTACGAGCAGTACTTC
CASSPSGADLYEQYF
>17|TRBJ2-7|TRBD1|TRBV7-6|once
TGTGCCAGCAGCTCCGGCGCTGGGACAGGGATCCCCTACGAGCAGTACTTC
CASSSGAGTGIPYEQYF
>16|TRBJ2-2|.|TRBV6-6|.
TGTGCCAGCAGCAATAGGACAGCTATGAACACCGGGGAGCTGTTTTTT
CASSNRTAMNTGELFF
>15|TRBJ2-1|TRBD1|TRBV7-9|.
TGTGCCAGCAGCTTTGGGACAGGCCTATACAATGAGCAGTTCTTC
CASSFGTGLYNEQFF
>12|TRBJ2-3|.|TRBV7-9|.
TGTGCCAGCAGCTTGTTAACAGATACGCAGTATTTT
CASSLLTDTQYF
>14|TRBJ2-7|TRBD1|TRBV11-2|.
TGTGCCAGCAGCCCATGGACAGGGAACGACGAGCAGTACTTC
CASSPWTGNDEQYF
>17|TRBJ2-1|TRBD2|TRBV9|.
TGTGCCAGCAGCGCCCCGATGACTAGCAGATACAACAATGAGCAGTTCTTC
CASSAPMTSRYNNEQFF
>17|TRBJ2-1|TRBD1|TRBV5-1|.
TGCGCCAGCAGCTCCCTCCCTGGACAGGGGACTTCCAATGAGCAGTTCTTC
CASSSLPGQGTSNEQFF
>13|TRBJ1-1|.|TRBV2|.
TGTGCCAGCAGTGAGACAGGGAACACTGAAGCTTTCTTT
CASSETGNTEAFF
>18|TRBJ1-3|.|TRBV21-1|.
TGTGCCAGCAGCAATAGTTGTCCGCTCGCGATCTCTGGAAACACCATATATTTT
CASSNSCPLAISGNTIYF
>16|TRBJ2-7|TRBD2|TRBV4-1|.
TGCGCCAGCAGCCCGCCCCTAGCGGGAGTAGGCTACGAGCAGTACTTC
CASSPPLAGVGYEQYF
>19|TRBJ1-4|.|TRBV18|.
TGTGCCAGCTCACCGAGGTTGGAGACGGTTGCTTCAACTAATGAAAAACTGTTTTTT
CASSPRLETVASTNEKLFF
>13|TRBJ1-2|.|TRBV25-1|.
TGTGCCAGCAGTTTCCGAGGACAGCATGGCTACACCTTC
CASSFRGQHGYTF
>14|TRBJ2-7|.|TRBV27|.
TGTGCCAGCAGTTTAAACACAGCGGCCTACGAGCAGTACTTC
CASSLNTAAYEQYF
>16|TRBJ1-3|.|TRBV2|.
TGTGCCAGCAGTGAATGGGAGGCGCGCTCTGGAAACACCATATATTTT
CASSEWEARSGNTIYF
>15|TRBJ2-2|TRBD2|TRBV19|once
TGTGCCAGTAGTATAGCGGGGGGGAACACCGGGGAGCTGTTTTTT
CASSIAGGNTGELFF
>13|TRBJ1-1|.|TRBV19|.
TGTGCCAGTAGTATACAACAGAACACTGAAGCTTTCTTT
CASSIQQNTEAFF
>12|TRBJ1-2|TRBD1|TRBV29-1|.
TGCAGCGTTGTGGCGGGGACAGGCGGCTACACCTTC
CSVVAGTGGYTF
>14|TRBJ1-2|TRBD1|TRBV6-5|.
TGTGCCAGCAGAGAGACAGGGGCTAACTATGGCTACACCTTC
CASRETGANYGYTF
>18|TRBJ2-5|TRBD2|TRBV7-9|.
TGTGCCAGCAGCCCAGAAGGGCGTAGCGGGGGGGTCCAAGAGACCCAGTACTTC
CASSPEGRSGGVQETQYF
>17|TRBJ2-7|TRBD1|TRBV4-3|.
TGCGCCAGCAGCCAAGACTACCCATCGGGACAGACCTACGAGCAGTACTTC
CASSQDYPSGQTYEQYF
>15|TRBJ2-6|.|TRBV5-1|.
TGCGCCAGCAGCTTGAGGGGCGCTGGGGCCAACGTCCTGACTTTC
CASSLRGAGANVLTF
>15|TRBJ2-3|TRBD2|TRBV6-5|.
TGTGCCAGCAGTCCCAGCGGGGGGGGCACAGATACGCAGTATTTT
CASSPSGGGTDTQYF
>14|TRBJ2-7|.|TRBV27|.
TGTGCCAGCAGTTTATCGTGGGGCCCCTACGAGCAGTACTTC
CASSLSWGPYEQYF
>15|TRBJ2-7|.|TRBV4-2|.
TGTGCCAGCAGCCAAGATAACGCGCGAGTAGACGAGCAGTACTTC
CASSQDNARVDEQYF
>16|TRBJ1-2|TRBD1|TRBV27|.
TGTGCCAGCAGTTTAATCGACAGGGGGGGTTTTGATGGCTACACCTTC
CASSLIDRGGFDGYTF